This T cell receptor (beta chain) was sequenced during a study of T cell changes during pregnancy in multiple sclerosis. Assay: immunoSEQ multiplex PCR; the TCRdb copy retains only in-frame clones and omits some. This sample has 85,000 to 100,000 clones, with under 95% found just once. CDR1 ENHRY and CDR2 SYGVKD come from the germline V gene. With 1 base clipped from V and 2 bases from J, the junction kept 12 bases outside the gene matches. This CDR3 is 18 amino acids long. The receptor comes from a female donor with multiple sclerosis, enrolled in a pregnancy study. This sequence joins TRBV10-3 and TRBJ2-3; TRBD1 matches 7 bases. The sample here was peripheral blood, taken before pregnancy. CDR3 amino acids: CAISELGTASLFTDTQYF. The CDR3 nucleotides are TGTGCCATCAGTGAGTTAGGGACAGCTTCTTTATTCACAGATACGCAGTATTTT.